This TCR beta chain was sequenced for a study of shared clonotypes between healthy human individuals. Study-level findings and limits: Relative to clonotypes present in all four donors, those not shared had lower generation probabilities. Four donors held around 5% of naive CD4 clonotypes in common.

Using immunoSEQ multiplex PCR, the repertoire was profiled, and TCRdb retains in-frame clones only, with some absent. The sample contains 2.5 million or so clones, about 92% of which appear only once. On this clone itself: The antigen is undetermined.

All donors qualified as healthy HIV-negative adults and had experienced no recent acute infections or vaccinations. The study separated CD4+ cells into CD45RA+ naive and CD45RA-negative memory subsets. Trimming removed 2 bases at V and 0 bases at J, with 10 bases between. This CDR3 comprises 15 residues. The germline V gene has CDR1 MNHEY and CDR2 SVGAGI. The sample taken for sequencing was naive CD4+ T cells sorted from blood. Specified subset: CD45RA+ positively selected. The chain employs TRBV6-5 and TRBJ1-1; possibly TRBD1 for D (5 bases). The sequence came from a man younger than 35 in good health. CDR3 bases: TGTGCCAGCAGTTACAGGGGACTGGTGAACACTGAAGCTTTCTTT. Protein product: CASSYRGLVNTEAFF.